Listed below are T cell receptor beta chains from one sample, sequenced in a study of graft-versus-host responses after intestinal transplantation. Sequencing was performed with immunoSEQ multiplex PCR; in TCRdb, only in-frame clones are kept and a portion is missing. In the table there are about 7,400 clones, roughly a third of which are singletons. The material sequenced was alloreactive CD8+ T cells from a mixed lymphocyte reaction culture, taken before transplantation. These TCRs come from a human patient who was an organ donor for intestinal transplantation. Each CDR3 is given with its conserved first and last residue. Fields, in order: D gene, clone size, V gene, J gene, CDR3 DNA, CDR3 protein. The D gene is left open where the match is weak. Clone size appears in some rows only: once, few, many, or a class for an expanded clone.

d_call: NA
clone_size: NA
v_call: TRBV7-6
j_call: TRBJ1-4
cdr3_nt: TGTGCCAGCAGCTTAGGGGTGCGGGCTGAAAAACTGTTTTTT
cdr3_aa: CASSLGVRAEKLFF

d_call: NA
clone_size: few
v_call: TRBV18
j_call: TRBJ2-2
cdr3_nt: TGTGCCAGCTCCCACCGATGGGCTGTTTTTCCCGGGGAGCTGTTTTTT
cdr3_aa: CASSHRWAVFPGELFF

d_call: TRBD2
clone_size: few
v_call: TRBV7-9
j_call: TRBJ2-5
cdr3_nt: TGTGCCAGCAGCTTTGGCCGGACTAGCGACCAAGAGACCCAGTACTTC
cdr3_aa: CASSFGRTSDQETQYF

d_call: NA
clone_size: few
v_call: TRBV2
j_call: TRBJ1-2
cdr3_nt: TGTGCCTCCTTCTCGTTGAGGGACTATGGCTACACCTTC
cdr3_aa: CASFSLRDYGYTF

d_call: TRBD1
clone_size: NA
v_call: TRBV7-6
j_call: TRBJ1-2
cdr3_nt: TGTGCCAGCAGCCCCGGGACAGGGAGCTATGGCTACACCTTC
cdr3_aa: CASSPGTGSYGYTF

d_call: NA
clone_size: NA
v_call: TRBV21-1
j_call: TRBJ2-7
cdr3_nt: TGTGCCAGCTATGAAGCTAGCGGAACCTCCTACGAGCAGTACTTC
cdr3_aa: CASYEASGTSYEQYF

d_call: TRBD1
clone_size: NA
v_call: TRBV29-1
j_call: TRBJ1-2
cdr3_nt: TGCAGCGTTGTAGGGGGGACAGGCCAAATTCTCTATGGCTACACCTTC
cdr3_aa: CSVVGGTGQILYGYTF

d_call: NA
clone_size: medium-sized
v_call: TRBV11-3
j_call: TRBJ2-7
cdr3_nt: TGTGCCAGCAGCCCCCCCTGGGGGGACGAGCAGTACTTC
cdr3_aa: CASSPPWGDEQYF

d_call: TRBD1
clone_size: NA
v_call: TRBV4-3
j_call: TRBJ1-5
cdr3_nt: TGCGCCAGCAGCCACGTGGGACAGGGGGCTTTGGAGCCCCAGCATTTT
cdr3_aa: CASSHVGQGALEPQHF

d_call: NA
clone_size: NA
v_call: TRBV29-1
j_call: TRBJ1-1
cdr3_nt: TGCAGCGTTTATATTCGGACTGAAGCTTTCTTT
cdr3_aa: CSVYIRTEAFF

d_call: TRBD1
clone_size: NA
v_call: TRBV28
j_call: TRBJ1-5
cdr3_nt: TGTGCCAGCAGCCCATGGGACAGCCCAAATCAGCCCCAGCATTTT
cdr3_aa: CASSPWDSPNQPQHF

d_call: NA
clone_size: NA
v_call: TRBV4-1
j_call: TRBJ1-5
cdr3_nt: TGCGCCAGCAGCCAACTTAACTTTGGCAATCAGCCCCAGCATTTT
cdr3_aa: CASSQLNFGNQPQHF

d_call: NA
clone_size: few
v_call: TRBV28
j_call: TRBJ2-7
cdr3_nt: TGTGCCAGCAGCCCCATGTCCTACTACGAGCAGTACTTC
cdr3_aa: CASSPMSYYEQYF

d_call: NA
clone_size: large
v_call: TRBV10-2
j_call: TRBJ1-1
cdr3_nt: TGCGCCAGCAGTGAGATTGGCGGCACTGAAGCTTTCTTT
cdr3_aa: CASSEIGGTEAFF

d_call: NA
clone_size: NA
v_call: TRBV10-1
j_call: TRBJ2-7
cdr3_nt: TGCGCCAGCAGTCCGAGGACGGGATACTACGAGCAGTACTTC
cdr3_aa: CASSPRTGYYEQYF

d_call: NA
clone_size: NA
v_call: TRBV18
j_call: TRBJ2-7
cdr3_nt: TGTGCCAGCTCACCATTCATCGCGGGAGAGCAGTACTTC
cdr3_aa: CASSPFIAGEQYF

d_call: NA
clone_size: few
v_call: TRBV5-1
j_call: TRBJ2-7
cdr3_nt: TGTGCCAGCAGCTTGGTAGGGCAGGGCTCCTACGAGCAGTACTTC
cdr3_aa: CASSLVGQGSYEQYF

d_call: NA
clone_size: few
v_call: TRBV4-2
j_call: TRBJ1-2
cdr3_nt: TGTGCCAGCAGCCGGGGCCACTATGGCTACACCTTC
cdr3_aa: CASSRGHYGYTF